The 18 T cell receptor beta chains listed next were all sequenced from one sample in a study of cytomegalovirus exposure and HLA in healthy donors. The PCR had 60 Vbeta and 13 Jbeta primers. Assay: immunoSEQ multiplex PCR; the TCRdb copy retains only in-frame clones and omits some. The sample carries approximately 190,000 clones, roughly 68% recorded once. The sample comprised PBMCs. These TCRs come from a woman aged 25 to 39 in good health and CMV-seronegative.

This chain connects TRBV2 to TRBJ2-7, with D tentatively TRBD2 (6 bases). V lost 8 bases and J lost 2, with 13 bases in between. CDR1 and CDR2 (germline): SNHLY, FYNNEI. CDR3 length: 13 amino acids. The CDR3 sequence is CASLGGGPYEQYF. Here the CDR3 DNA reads TGTGCCAGCTTGGGGGGAGGACCCTACGAGCAGTACTTC.

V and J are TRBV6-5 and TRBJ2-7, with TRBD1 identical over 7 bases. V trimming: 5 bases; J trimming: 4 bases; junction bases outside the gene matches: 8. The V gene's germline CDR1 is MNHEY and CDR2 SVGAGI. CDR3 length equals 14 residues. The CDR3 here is CASSRDRVGYEQYF. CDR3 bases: TGTGCCAGCAGTCGAGACAGGGTTGGGTACGAGCAGTACTTC.

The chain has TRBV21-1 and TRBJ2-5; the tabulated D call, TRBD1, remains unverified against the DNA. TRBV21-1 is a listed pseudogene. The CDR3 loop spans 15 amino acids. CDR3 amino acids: CASSKDRGTPETQYF. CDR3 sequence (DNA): TGTGCCAGCAGCAAAGACAGGGGAACCCCAGAGACCCAGTACTTC.

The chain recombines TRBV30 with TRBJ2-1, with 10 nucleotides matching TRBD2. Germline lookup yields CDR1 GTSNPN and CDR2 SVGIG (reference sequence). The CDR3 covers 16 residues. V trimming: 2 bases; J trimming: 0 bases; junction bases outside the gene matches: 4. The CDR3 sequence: CAWSRGLATSYNEQFF. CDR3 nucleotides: TGTGCCTGGAGTAGGGGACTAGCGACCTCCTACAATGAGCAGTTCTTC.

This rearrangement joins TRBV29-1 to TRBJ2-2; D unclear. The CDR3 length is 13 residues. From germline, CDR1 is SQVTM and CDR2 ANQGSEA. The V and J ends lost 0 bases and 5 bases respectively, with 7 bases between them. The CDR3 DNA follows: TGCAGCGTTGAAGATCTCAGGACCGGGGAGCTGTTTTTT. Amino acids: CSVEDLRTGELFF.

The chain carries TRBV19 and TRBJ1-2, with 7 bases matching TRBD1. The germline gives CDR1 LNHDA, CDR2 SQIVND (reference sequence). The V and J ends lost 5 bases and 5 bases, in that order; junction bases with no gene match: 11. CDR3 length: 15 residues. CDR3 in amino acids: CASSPQGDLIYGYTF. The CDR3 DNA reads TGTGCCAGTAGTCCTCAGGGGGACCTTATTTATGGCTACACCTTC.

The CDR3 is CASSMSRIPGGYTF. The CDR3, as DNA: TGTGCCAGTAGTATGTCTCGGATTCCGGGAGGCTACACCTTC. The rearrangement uses TRBV19 and TRBJ1-2; D remains unclear. Germline V lookup: CDR1 LNHDA, CDR2 SQIVND (reference sequence). Trimming removed 3 bases at V and 8 bases at J, with 16 bases between. The CDR3 has 14 residues. The complete variable domain, with remaining parts taken from reference TRBV19 and TRBJ1-2, reads DGGITQSPKYLFRKEGQNVTLSCEQNLNHDAMYWYRQDPGQGLRLIYYSQIVNDFQKGDIAEGYSVSREKKESFPLTVTSAQKNPTAFYLCASSMSRIPGGYTFGSGTRLTVV.

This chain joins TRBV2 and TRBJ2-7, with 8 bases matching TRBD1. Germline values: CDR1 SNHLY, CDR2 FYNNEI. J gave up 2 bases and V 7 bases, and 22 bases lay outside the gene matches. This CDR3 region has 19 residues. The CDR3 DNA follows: TGTGCCAGCACCTCATTAGGAACAGGGGGTCCTTGGGGTACCTACGAGCAGTACTTC. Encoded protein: CASTSLGTGGPWGTYEQYF.

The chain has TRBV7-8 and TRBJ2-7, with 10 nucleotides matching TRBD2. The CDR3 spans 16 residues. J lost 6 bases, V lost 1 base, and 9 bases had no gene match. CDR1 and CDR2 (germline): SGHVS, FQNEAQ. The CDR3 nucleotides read TGTGCCAGCAGCTTAGGAACTAGCGGGGACCCCTCCGAGCAGTACTTC. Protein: CASSLGTSGDPSEQYF. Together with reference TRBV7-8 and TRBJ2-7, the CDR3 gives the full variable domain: GAGVSQSPRYKVAKRGQDVALRCDPISGHVSLFWYQQALGQGPEFLTYFQNEAQLDKSGLPSDRFFAERPEGSVSTLKIQRTQQEDSAVYLCASSLGTSGDPSEQYFGPGTRLTVT.

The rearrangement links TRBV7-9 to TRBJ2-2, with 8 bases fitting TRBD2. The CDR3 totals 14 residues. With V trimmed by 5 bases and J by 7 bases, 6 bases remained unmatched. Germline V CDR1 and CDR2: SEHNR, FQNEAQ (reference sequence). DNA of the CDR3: TGTGCCAGCAGCCTCTGGACTAGCCACGGGGAGCTGTTTTTT. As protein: CASSLWTSHGELFF.

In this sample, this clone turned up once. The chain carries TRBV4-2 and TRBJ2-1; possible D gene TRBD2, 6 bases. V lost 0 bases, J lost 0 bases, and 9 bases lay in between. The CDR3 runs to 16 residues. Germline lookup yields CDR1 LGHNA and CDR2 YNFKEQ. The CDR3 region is CASSQEEGYSYNEQFF. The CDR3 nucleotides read TGTGCCAGCAGCCAAGAGGAGGGTTACTCCTACAATGAGCAGTTCTTC.

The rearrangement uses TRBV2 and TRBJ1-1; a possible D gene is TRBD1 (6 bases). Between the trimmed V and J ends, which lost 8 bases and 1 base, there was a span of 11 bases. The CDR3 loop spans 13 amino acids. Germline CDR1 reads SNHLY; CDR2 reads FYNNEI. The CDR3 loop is CASGRGSNTEAFF. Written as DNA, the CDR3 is TGTGCCAGCGGAAGGGGGTCGAACACTGAAGCTTTCTTT.

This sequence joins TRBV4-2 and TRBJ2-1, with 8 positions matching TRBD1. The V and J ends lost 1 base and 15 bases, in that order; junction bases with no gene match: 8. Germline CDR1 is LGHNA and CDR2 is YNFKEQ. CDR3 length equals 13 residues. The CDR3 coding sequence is TGTGCCAGCAGCCAAGTAGTACAGGGGGAGTTGTTCTTC. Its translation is CASSQVVQGELFF.

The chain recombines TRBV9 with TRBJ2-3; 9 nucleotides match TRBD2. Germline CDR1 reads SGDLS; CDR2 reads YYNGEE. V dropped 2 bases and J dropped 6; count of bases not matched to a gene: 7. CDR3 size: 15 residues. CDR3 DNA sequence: TGTGCCAGCAGCGTCGGGACTAGCCCTATGGATACGCAGTATTTT. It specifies CASSVGTSPMDTQYF.

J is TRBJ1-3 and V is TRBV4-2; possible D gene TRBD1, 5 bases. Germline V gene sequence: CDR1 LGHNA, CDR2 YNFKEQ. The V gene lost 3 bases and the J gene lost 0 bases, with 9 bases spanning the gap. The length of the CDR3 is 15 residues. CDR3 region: CASSQRDGSGNTIYF. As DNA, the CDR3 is TGTGCCAGCAGCCAGCGGGACGGCTCTGGAAACACCATATATTTT.

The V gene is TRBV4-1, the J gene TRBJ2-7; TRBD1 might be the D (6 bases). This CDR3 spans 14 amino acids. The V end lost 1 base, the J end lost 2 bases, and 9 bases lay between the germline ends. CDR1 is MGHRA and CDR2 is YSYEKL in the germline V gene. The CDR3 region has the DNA TGCGCCAGCAGCCAAGTTAAGGGGGCCTACGAGCAGTACTTC. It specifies CASSQVKGAYEQYF.

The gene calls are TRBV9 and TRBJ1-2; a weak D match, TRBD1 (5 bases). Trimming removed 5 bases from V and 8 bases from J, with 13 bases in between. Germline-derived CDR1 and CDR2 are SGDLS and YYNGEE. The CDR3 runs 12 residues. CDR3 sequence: CASSTRGGGYTF. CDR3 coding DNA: TGTGCCAGCAGTACCCGTGGGGGGGGCTACACCTTC.

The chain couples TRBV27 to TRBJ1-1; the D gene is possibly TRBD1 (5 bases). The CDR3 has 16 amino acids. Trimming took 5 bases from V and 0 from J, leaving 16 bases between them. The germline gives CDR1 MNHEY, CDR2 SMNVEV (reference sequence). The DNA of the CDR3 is TGTGCCAGCAGTACCCTCGTACAGGCGATGAACACTGAAGCTTTCTTT. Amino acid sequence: CASSTLVQAMNTEAFF.